This entry lists 9 T cell receptor beta chains sequenced from one sample in a study of blood T cell repertoires in COVID-19. Repertoires were generated with immunoSEQ multiplex PCR, while TCRdb's copy carries only in-frame clones and drops some. The repertoire includes approximately 190,000 clones, approximately 79% of them detected once, and roughly 5% sits in the top ten. Sequencing input: PBMCs or T cells enriched from blood (not recorded which). The source is a woman aged 55-69 years with acute COVID-19.

The chain has TRBV14 and TRBJ2-5, with a tentative D call TRBD2 (6 bases). Germline CDR1 SGHDN, CDR2 FVKESK. The CDR3 spans 15 residues. V was pared by 5 bases and J by 4 bases, with 17 bases between. The CDR3 DNA reads as TGTGCCAGCAGCGCCCCTCCCAGGCGGGGAGAGACCCAGTACTTC. Translated: CASSAPPRRGETQYF.

V and J are TRBV10-3 and TRBJ2-3, with a weak D call TRBD2 (6 bases). Deletions cut 6 bases from V and 0 bases from J, with 10 bases between. Germline V gene sequence: CDR1 ENHRY, CDR2 SYGVKD. CDR3 length equals 14 residues. CDR3 nucleotides: TGTGCCATCAGGGGGACTTCTAGCACAGATACGCAGTATTTT. This encodes CAIRGTSSTDTQYF.

The chain links TRBV19 to TRBJ2-3; D may be TRBD2 (6 bases). Germline CDR1 is LNHDA and CDR2 is SQIVND (reference sequence). Trimming left V 3 bases short and J 0 bases short, with 10 bases between. The CDR3 totals 15 residues. This CDR3 reads CASSISGTSTDTQYF. The CDR3 DNA reads TGTGCCAGTAGTATCTCGGGGACTAGCACAGATACGCAGTATTTT.

The chain recombines TRBV9 with TRBJ2-5; weak D call: TRBD1 (6 bases). V dropped 3 bases and J dropped 1 base, with 10 bases sitting between them. This CDR3 comprises 14 residues. Per germline, CDR1 SGDLS and CDR2 YYNGEE. The CDR3, as DNA: TGTGCCAGCAGCGCCACAGGGTTCCAAGAGACCCAGTACTTC. Protein product: CASSATGFQETQYF.

V gene TRBV6-2 or TRBV6-3 combines with J gene TRBJ1-3; 7 bases match TRBD1. V gave up 2 bases and J gave up 3 bases; unmatched junction bases: 13. In germline, CDR1 is MNHEY, CDR2 SVGEGT. The CDR3 length is 18 residues. The CDR3 is CASSYESTGREDGNTIYF. The DNA for the CDR3 is TGTGCCAGCAGTTACGAATCGACAGGGCGGGAGGATGGAAACACCATATATTTT.

This chain connects TRBV29-1 to TRBJ2-7; no definite D call. The CDR3 consists of 12 residues. Germline V gene lookup returns CDR1 SQVTM and CDR2 ANQGSEA. V was trimmed by 3 bases and J by 10 bases, leaving 16 bases between them. The CDR3 loop reads CSVEEPRDTQYF. Here the CDR3 DNA reads TGCAGCGTTGAGGAGCCCCGAGATACCCAGTACTTC.

V is TRBV7-6 and J is TRBJ2-7; possible D gene TRBD2, 6 bases. V dropped 5 bases and J dropped 5 bases, with 19 bases sitting between them. Germline V gene data show CDR1 as SGHVS and CDR2 as FNYEAQ. This CDR3 comprises 15 residues. The DNA of the CDR3 is TGTGCCAGCAGCGCCTACGGGACTCCTATGAACGAGCAGTACTTC. Translated, it gives CASSAYGTPMNEQYF. Using reference TRBV7-6 and TRBJ2-7 for the parts outside the CDR3, the full variable domain is GAGVSQSPRYKVTKRGQDVALRCDPISGHVSLYWYRQALGQGPEFLTYFNYEAQQDKSGLPNDRFSAERPEGSISTLTIQRTEQRDSAMYRCASSAYGTPMNEQYFGPGTRLTVT.

The chain recombines TRBV30 with TRBJ2-1; the D gene is possibly TRBD2 (6 bases). The CDR3 is 12 amino acids. Germline CDR1 GTSNPN, CDR2 SVGIG (reference sequence). Trimming left V 5 bases short and J 9 bases short, with 14 bases between. CDR3 sequence: CAWSSSAAEQFF. The CDR3, as DNA: TGTGCCTGGTCCTCTAGCGCGGCTGAGCAGTTCTTC.

The V and J genes are TRBV2 and TRBJ2-2; D may be TRBD1 (6 bases). V was trimmed by 9 bases and J by 5 bases, leaving 10 bases between them. Germline V CDR1 and CDR2: SNHLY, FYNNEI. The CDR3 contains 12 residues. The CDR3 loop reads CARDRETGELFF. The DNA for the CDR3 is TGTGCCAGGGACAGAGAAACCGGGGAGCTGTTTTTT.